This is a list of T cell receptor beta chains from one sample in a study of identical twins. TCRdb called the 5' RACE reads again in MiXCR, with one record for every CDR3 protein. This table holds about 220,000 distinct CDR3 sequences, around 8% found once. In addition, the sample was reused for a study of yellow fever vaccine responses in identical twins.

Sequencing was performed on memory (CD45RO+) T cells sorted from blood. All receptors derive from a woman aged 18-30 years in good health. Both conserved end residues are trimmed from each CDR3.

j_gene,len,v_gene,CDR3aa
TRBJ2-1,13,TRBV20-1,SARDLRKGGNEQF
TRBJ2-5,11,TRBV16,ASSPGTGETQY
TRBJ1-6,12,TRBV7-2,ASSQQADSSPLH
TRBJ2-7,14,TRBV11-2,ASSLDQGAAFHEQY
TRBJ2-5,13,TRBV7-2,ASSSGQGAAETQY
TRBJ2-7,12,TRBV7-9,ASSTGTGVGEQY
TRBJ2-3,14,TRBV5-5,ASSGTGGVGTDTQY
TRBJ2-7,11,TRBV28,ASTLVQKGEQY
TRBJ1-6,12,TRBV12-3/TRBV12-4,ASSFAGLNSPLH
TRBJ2-3,11,TRBV10-3,AISEGSTDTQY
TRBJ2-4,15,TRBV7-9,ASSQGLAGGPGNIQY
TRBJ2-1,15,TRBV4-2,ASSQGPTGGLSNEQF
TRBJ2-2,11,TRBV6-2/TRBV6-3,ASSFGNSGELF
TRBJ2-2,14,TRBV20-1,SARDLGKGQTGELF
TRBJ1-2,16,TRBV12-3/TRBV12-4,ASTSSRGRGGTNYGYT
TRBJ2-3,13,TRBV5-6,ASSLEVSSTDTQY
TRBJ2-1,14,TRBV28,ASSFAWRGLYNEQF
TRBJ2-5,14,TRBV4-1,ASSHSRGASQETQY
TRBJ1-6,14,TRBV5-1,ASSLAVSSYNSPLH
TRBJ1-1,11,TRBV24-1,ATSDDQPTEAF
TRBJ1-5,14,TRBV27,ASSSSSRGNNQPQH
TRBJ1-5,13,TRBV20-1,SARLPGGGNQPQH
TRBJ1-2,12,TRBV6-1,ASSPFRVGYGYT
TRBJ1-2,11,TRBV3-1,ASSRGQGVGYT
TRBJ1-1,12,TRBV20-1,SASRGRVNTEAF
TRBJ2-5,12,TRBV5-4,ASKGDFLQETQY
TRBJ2-1,12,TRBV2,ASVQGGSYNEQF
TRBJ1-2,12,TRBV29-1,SAEEDTSNYGYT
TRBJ1-4,15,TRBV5-1,ASSLGQGDATNEKLF
TRBJ2-5,13,TRBV7-8,ASSTLATRSETQY
TRBJ2-3,10,TRBV7-2,ASSLIGDTQY
TRBJ2-5,13,TRBV7-2,ASSLAHTRQETQY
TRBJ2-1,10,TRBV7-2,ASSHRYPPAF
TRBJ2-7,11,TRBV28,ASSWTGRYEQY
TRBJ2-5,13,TRBV7-9,ASSLVVPSRETQY
TRBJ2-1,13,TRBV5-6,ASSLGGQGRNEQF
TRBJ1-5,15,TRBV24-1,ATSDPVDRRVNQPQH
TRBJ2-3,14,TRBV4-3,ASSQWTSRSTDTQY
TRBJ2-1,15,TRBV24-1,ATSGPPGQGVYNEQF
TRBJ2-7,13,TRBV11-2,ASSLQGRGLYEQY
TRBJ2-7,17,TRBV14,ASSHRAGTSGSWGYEQY
TRBJ2-2,12,TRBV19,ASSIGLITGELF
TRBJ2-7,10,TRBV20-1,SPGQGDYEQY
TRBJ2-2,11,TRBV6-1,ASTQGITGELF
TRBJ2-6,16,TRBV11-1,ASSPTSGQSSGANVLT
TRBJ2-7,11,TRBV5-1,ASSSGQAAWQY
TRBJ2-1,14,TRBV4-3,ASSQDGREGRNEQF
TRBJ2-2,12,TRBV7-7,ASSPAGSDGELF
TRBJ2-2,11,TRBV6-1,ASAPAGTGELF
TRBJ1-6,11,TRBV6-1,ASKEGNNSPRH
TRBJ2-1,12,TRBV20-1,SARRAGVYNEQF
TRBJ2-6,16,TRBV28,ASSLYLQGASGANVLT
TRBJ2-2,14,TRBV2,ASSEGWQGIPRELF
TRBJ2-1,11,TRBV7-2,ASSLDPPGPQF
TRBJ2-7,12,TRBV9,ASSPTSGGYEQY
TRBJ2-5,11,TRBV7-2,ASSLSTEETQY
TRBJ2-1,14,TRBV5-6,ASSLISGGLYNEQF
TRBJ1-1,12,TRBV5-1,ASSSTGYNTEAF